The 14 T cell receptor beta chains below were found in one sample sequenced in a study of blood T cells in healthy people across ages. With a J-beta primer mix and a sample-barcoded 5' primer, a second PCR ran about 7 to 11 cycles. A single record per CDR3 protein comes from TCRdb applying MiXCR to the 5' RACE reads. The sample consists of more than 700,000 distinct CDR3 sequences, roughly 53% of them appearing once. Sequenced input: blood. These receptors were taken from a man at least 80 years old in good health.

V and J are TRBV4-1 and TRBJ2-1; 8 bases are shared with TRBD2. V shed 1 base and J 6 bases; nucleotides not matched to a gene: 5. Germline values: CDR1 MGHRA, CDR2 YSYEKL. The CDR3 length is 15 residues. In DNA form, the CDR3 reads TGCGCCAGCAGCCAAGCACGAGCGGGAGCCAATGAGCAGTTCTTC. This sequence encodes CASSQARAGANEQFF.

This clonotype has more than one count but fewer than ten. The DNA for the CDR3 is TGCGCCAGCAGCTTTGTATCGGGAGGGCCCTACGAGCAGTACTTC. The encoded protein is CASSFVSGGPYEQYF. The rearrangement joins TRBV5-1 to TRBJ2-7, with TRBD2 matching over 8 bases. Trimming cost V 2 bases and J 2 bases; bases outside gene matches: 6. The CDR3 loop spans 15 amino acids. The germline gives CDR1 SGHRS, CDR2 YFSETQ. Variable domain in full (rest from reference TRBV5-1 and TRBJ2-7): KAGVTQTPRYLIKTRGQQVTLSCSPISGHRSVSWYQQTPGQGLQFLFEYFSETQRNKGNFPGRFSGRQFSNSRSEMNVSTLELGDSALYLCASSFVSGGPYEQYFGPGTRLTVT.

The J gene is TRBJ2-1, the V gene TRBV20-1; D perhaps matches TRBD2 (6 bases). CDR3 length equals 11 residues. V was pared by 6 bases and J by 10 bases, with 13 bases between. Germline assignment: CDR1 DFQATT and CDR2 SNEGSKA (reference sequence). The CDR3 here is CSARYLAEQFF. The DNA for the CDR3 is TGCAGTGCGAGGTATCTAGCGGAGCAGTTCTTC.

The table lists this clonotype with a few counts. The J gene is TRBJ2-3, the V gene TRBV7-2; 14 bases map to TRBD2. Per germline, CDR1 SGHTA and CDR2 FQGNSA. The trim removed 3 bases at V and 14 bases at J, leaving 16 bases unmatched. The CDR3 sequence is 17 residues long. The CDR3 DNA is TGTGCCAGCAGCTTGAGACTAGCGGGAGGGTTGGGAAGATACGCGTATTTT. It encodes CASSLRLAGGLGRYAYF.

This chain connects TRBV28 to TRBJ2-6; TRBD2 matches 11 bases. The CDR3 runs 20 residues. Per the germline V gene, CDR1 is MDHEN and CDR2 is SYDVKM. J was trimmed by 2 bases and V by 7 bases; bases with no gene match: 16. The CDR3 sequence: CASTMGLAVFGTTGANVLTF. The CDR3 DNA is TGTGCCAGCACCATGGGACTAGCGGTCTTCGGCACCACTGGGGCCAACGTCCTGACTTTC. Together with reference TRBV28 and TRBJ2-6, the CDR3 gives the full variable domain: DVKVTQSSRYLVKRTGEKVFLECVQDMDHENMFWYRQDPGLGLRLIYFSYDVKMKEKGDIPEGYSVSREKKERFSLILESASTNQTSMYLCASTMGLAVFGTTGANVLTFGAGSRLTVL.

This clonotype has more than one count but fewer than ten. V usage is TRBV29-1 and J usage is TRBJ2-5; D gene ambiguous. The CDR3 runs to 10 residues. Trimming left V 7 bases short and J 11 bases short, with 14 bases between. CDR1 is SQVTM and CDR2 is ANQGSEA in the germline V gene. The CDR3 bases are TGCAGCGCAATTTTTGGTGAGCAGTACTTC. Its protein product is CSAIFGEQYF.

This chain links TRBV5-6 with TRBJ2-5; a weak D match, TRBD2 (6 bases). The length of the CDR3 is 14 residues. Trimming pared 5 bases from V and 1 base from J, leaving 12 bases between. CDR1 is SGHDT, CDR2 YYEEEE, per germline. The CDR3 region has the DNA TGTGCCAGCAGACGGCCGGGAGTCCAAGAGACCCAGTACTTC. It yields the protein CASRRPGVQETQYF.

Only one count was recorded for this clonotype. This chain uses TRBV10-3 with TRBJ1-4; no firm D call. CDR1 and CDR2 (germline): ENHRY, SYGVKD. The CDR3 has 12 amino acids. V was pared by 8 bases and J by 0 bases, with 4 bases between. As DNA, the CDR3 is TGTGCCATCGGGGCAACTAATGAAAAACTGTTTTTT. This codes for CAIGATNEKLFF.

This clonotype was detected once. This CDR3 is CASSPPGRAAGNEQFF. CDR3 DNA: TGTGCCAGCAGCCCCCCCGGACGAGCGGCAGGCAATGAGCAGTTCTTC. The V call is TRBV7-9, the J call TRBJ2-1; possibly TRBD2 for D (5 bases). Germline CDR1 reads SEHNR; CDR2 reads FQNEAQ (reference sequence). V was shortened by 5 bases and J by 6 bases, with 20 bases between the two germline ends. The CDR3 runs to 16 residues. The whole variable domain, filled in from reference TRBV7-9 and TRBJ2-1, reads DTGVSQNPRHKITKRGQNVTFRCDPISEHNRLYWYRQTLGQGPEFLTYFQNEAQLEKSRLLSDRFSAERPKGSFSTLEIQRTEQGDSAMYLCASSPPGRAAGNEQFFGPGTRLTVL.

This chain joins TRBV20-1 and TRBJ2-7; D might be TRBD2 (6 bases). This CDR3 spans 15 amino acids. Germline V CDR1 and CDR2: DFQATT, SNEGSKA (reference sequence). Trimming removed 6 bases from V and 6 bases from J, with 24 bases in between. In DNA form, the CDR3 reads TGCAGTGCCTTCGCCCTAGCGAGCGTTTGGGGCGAGCAGTACTTC. Its translation: CSAFALASVWGEQYF.

In its sample, this clonotype was seen many times. The V gene is TRBV12-3 or TRBV12-4, the J gene TRBJ2-7; TRBD2 matches at 10 bases. V shed 5 bases, J shed 2 bases, and the junction held 3 bases outside the gene matches. This CDR3 has 14 residues. CDR3 in amino acids: CASSRTSGTYEQYF. For the CDR3, the DNA is TGTGCCAGCAGTCGGACTAGCGGAACCTACGAGCAGTACTTC.

This chain links TRBV20-1 with TRBJ1-6; 9 bases are a match to TRBD1. The germline V gene encodes CDR1 DFQATT and CDR2 SNEGSKA (reference sequence). V was clipped by 0 bases and J by 7 bases; unmatched bases: 1. This CDR3 spans 14 amino acids. The CDR3 is CSAREGTGNSPLHF. The CDR3, as DNA: TGCAGTGCTAGAGAAGGGACAGGGAATTCACCCCTCCACTTT.

The chain employs TRBV28 and TRBJ2-3; 9 nucleotides agree with TRBD1. V gave up 3 bases and J gave up 14 bases; unmatched junction bases: 12. The CDR3 totals 14 residues. CDR1 MDHEN and CDR2 SYDVKM come from the germline V gene. In DNA, the CDR3 is TGTGCCAGCAGTTTCTGGACAGGGGACAGATACGCGTATTTT. Its translation is CASSFWTGDRYAYF.

This clonotype showed up just once. The junction departs from the called germline gene at one end, perhaps through a read error. The chain joins TRBV20-1 to TRBJ2-4; D uncertain. The J call is doubtful: the DNA matches TRBJ2-7 better. This CDR3 spans 11 amino acids. In germline, CDR1 is DFQATT, CDR2 SNEGSKA (reference sequence). This chain's CDR3 is CSAGDLDEQYF. DNA for the CDR3: TGCAGTGCTGGAGATCTGGACGAGCAGTACTTC.